The 15 T cell receptor beta chains below were found in one sample sequenced in a study of cytomegalovirus exposure and HLA in healthy donors. This PCR relied on a set of 60 Vbeta primers and 13 Jbeta primers. Clones were sequenced by immunoSEQ multiplex PCR, and TCRdb holds only the in-frame ones, with some missing. The sample carries about 140,000 clones, roughly four fifths recorded once. The sample was PBMCs. These receptor sequences come from a man between 40 and 49 years old in good health and CMV-seropositive.

The rearrangement uses TRBV5-4 and TRBJ1-4, with 11 bases matching TRBD1. The CDR3 is made up of 15 amino acids. Germline CDR1 SGHNT, CDR2 YYREEE (reference sequence). The trim removed 3 bases at V and 6 bases at J, leaving 4 bases unmatched. The CDR3 region has the DNA TGTGCCAGCAGCTGGGGGGGACAGGGGGATGAAAAACTGTTTTTT. It is translated as CASSWGGQGDEKLFF.

This chain uses TRBV27 with TRBJ2-3; 14 bases agree with TRBD2. The CDR3 runs 16 residues. Trimming at V came to 6 bases and at J to 6 bases, leaving 8 bases not matched to a gene. Germline loops: CDR1 MNHEY, CDR2 SMNVEV (reference sequence). The DNA for the CDR3 is TGTGCCAGCAGCTCTGGGACTAGCGGGGGTTTCGATACGCAGTATTTT. Protein sequence: CASSSGTSGGFDTQYF.

The chain recombines TRBV27 with TRBJ1-2, with 7 bases identical to TRBD1. Germline assignment: CDR1 MNHEY and CDR2 SMNVEV (reference sequence). V shed 6 bases and J 4 bases; nucleotides not matched to a gene: 5. The CDR3 is 13 amino acids. The CDR3 DNA is TGTGCCAGCAGAGGAACAGGGGCCTATGGCTACACCTTC. It is translated as CASRGTGAYGYTF.

The sample holds a few counts of this clone. The chain couples TRBV5-4 to TRBJ1-1; 7 positions match TRBD1. The CDR3 length is 13 residues. CDR1 is SGHNT and CDR2 is YYREEE in the germline V gene (reference sequence). Trimming took 5 bases from V and 0 from J; bases not matched to a gene: 1. DNA for the CDR3: TGTGCCAGCAGGGGACAGATGAACACTGAAGCTTTCTTT. Its translation is CASRGQMNTEAFF.

The chain joins TRBV19 to TRBJ2-1; TRBD2 matches at 11 bases. The CDR3 runs to 15 residues. The ends lost 4 bases at V and 5 bases at J; junction bases unmatched: 4. CDR1 is LNHDA, CDR2 SQIVND, per germline (reference sequence). The DNA for the CDR3 is TGTGCCAGTAGTAAACTAGCGGGGGTGAACAATGAGCAGTTCTTC. This translates into CASSKLAGVNNEQFF.

This clone was picked up a small number of times. The V and J genes are TRBV15 and TRBJ1-2; possible D gene TRBD1, 6 bases. Deletions cut 5 bases from V and 4 bases from J, with 14 bases between. The CDR3 covers 14 residues. CDR1 and CDR2 from the germline V gene are LNHNV and YYDKDF (reference sequence). The CDR3 loop is CATSPEDSAYGYTF. CDR3 bases: TGTGCCACCAGCCCCGAGGACAGTGCCTATGGCTACACCTTC.

On this clone itself: Mismatch with germline at one junction end may stem from a read error. V usage is TRBV9 and J usage is TRBJ2-7, with 9 bases matching TRBD2. Germline-derived CDR1 and CDR2 are SGDLS and YYNGEE. The CDR3 sequence is 16 residues long. CDR3 nucleotide sequence: TGTGCCAGCAGCGTTCACGGACTAGCGAGATCCTCCGAGCAGTACTTC. It codes for CASSVHGLARSSEQYF.

The chain combines TRBV7-2 with TRBJ2-1; weak D call: TRBD1 (6 bases). Trimming pared 0 bases from V and 9 bases from J, leaving 18 bases between. CDR3 length: 16 residues. Per germline, CDR1 SGHTA and CDR2 FQGNSA. The CDR3 region has the DNA TGTGCCAGCAGCTTAGCAGGGGGAGAGGGTTTTGGTGAGCAGTTCTTC. This gives the protein CASSLAGGEGFGEQFF.

The V call is TRBV10-2, the J call TRBJ2-2; D perhaps matches TRBD2 (7 bases). The germline V and J ends were trimmed by 6 bases and 1 base, with 12 bases remaining between them. Looked up from germline, CDR1 is WSHSY and CDR2 is SAAADI. This CDR3 spans 15 amino acids. CDR3 in amino acids: CASREGGKNTGELFF. The DNA for the CDR3 is TGCGCCAGCAGGGAGGGGGGGAAGAACACCGGGGAGCTGTTTTTT.

This chain links TRBV9 with TRBJ2-1; 12 positions agree with TRBD1. The CDR3 is 14 residues long. The germline V gene encodes CDR1 SGDLS and CDR2 YYNGEE. With V trimmed by 5 bases and J by 6 bases, 3 bases remained unmatched. The CDR3 DNA sequence: TGTGCCAGCAGAGCGGGACAGGGGGCCAATGAGCAGTTCTTC. Protein sequence: CASRAGQGANEQFF.

The CDR3 nucleotides read TGTGCCAGTAGTATAGCCGGTTATAGCAATCAGCCCCAGCATTTT. Protein: CASSIAGYSNQPQHF. This chain uses TRBV19 with TRBJ1-5; D call uncertain. The V and J ends lost 1 base and 0 bases respectively, with 7 bases between them. Germline V gene sequence: CDR1 LNHDA, CDR2 SQIVND (reference sequence). This CDR3 is 15 amino acids long.

The genes are TRBV30 and TRBJ2-1, with 14 bases fitting TRBD2. The V and J ends lost 5 bases and 6 bases, in that order; junction bases with no gene match: 18. This CDR3 has 19 residues. Looked up from germline, CDR1 is GTSNPN and CDR2 is SVGIG (reference sequence). In nucleotides, the CDR3 is TGTGCCTGGGACAGGGGGCGCGGACTAGCGGGAGGTAATAGCAATGAGCAGTTCTTC. It codes for CAWDRGRGLAGGNSNEQFF.

The chain recombines TRBV5-1 with TRBJ2-7, with TRBD1 matching 10 bases. Germline CDR1 SGHRS, CDR2 YFSETQ. V shed 4 bases and J 1 base; nucleotides not matched to a gene: 11. This CDR3 is 17 amino acids long. This CDR3 reads CASSATKGQGLSYEQYF. The CDR3 DNA reads TGCGCCAGCAGCGCAACCAAGGGACAGGGGTTATCCTACGAGCAGTACTTC.

The V and J genes are TRBV7-9 and TRBJ1-2; TRBD1 matches at 7 bases. This CDR3 region has 16 residues. Trimming cost V 5 bases and J 4 bases; bases outside gene matches: 13. CDR1 is SEHNR, CDR2 FQNEAQ, per germline (reference sequence). Written as DNA, the CDR3 is TGTGCCAGCAGCAACCTCGGCCTGCGGACAGGCTATGGCTACACCTTC. This gives the protein CASSNLGLRTGYGYTF.

This chain uses TRBV18 with TRBJ1-1, with 8 bases lining up with TRBD1. This CDR3 is built from 13 residues. With 6 bases clipped from V and 4 bases from J, the junction kept 4 bases outside the gene matches. The germline V gene encodes CDR1 KGHSH and CDR2 LQKENI. The CDR3 reads CASSITGGTEAFF. DNA for the CDR3: TGTGCCAGCTCTATAACAGGGGGCACTGAAGCTTTCTTT.